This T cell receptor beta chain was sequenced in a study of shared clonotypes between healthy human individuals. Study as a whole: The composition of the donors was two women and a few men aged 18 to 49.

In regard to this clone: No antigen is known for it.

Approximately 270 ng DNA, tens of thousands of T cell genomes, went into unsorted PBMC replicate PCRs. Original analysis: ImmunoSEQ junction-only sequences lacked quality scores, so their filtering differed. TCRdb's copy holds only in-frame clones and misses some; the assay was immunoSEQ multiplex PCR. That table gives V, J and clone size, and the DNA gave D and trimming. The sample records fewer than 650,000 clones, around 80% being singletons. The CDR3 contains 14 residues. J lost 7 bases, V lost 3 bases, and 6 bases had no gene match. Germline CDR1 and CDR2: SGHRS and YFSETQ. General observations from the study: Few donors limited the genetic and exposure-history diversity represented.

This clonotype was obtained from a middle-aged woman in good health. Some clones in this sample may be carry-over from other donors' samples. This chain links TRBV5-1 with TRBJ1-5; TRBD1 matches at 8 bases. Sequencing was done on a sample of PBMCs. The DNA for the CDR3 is TGCGCCAGCAGCTGGACAGGGCCGGACCAGCCCCAGCATTTT. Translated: CASSWTGPDQPQHF.